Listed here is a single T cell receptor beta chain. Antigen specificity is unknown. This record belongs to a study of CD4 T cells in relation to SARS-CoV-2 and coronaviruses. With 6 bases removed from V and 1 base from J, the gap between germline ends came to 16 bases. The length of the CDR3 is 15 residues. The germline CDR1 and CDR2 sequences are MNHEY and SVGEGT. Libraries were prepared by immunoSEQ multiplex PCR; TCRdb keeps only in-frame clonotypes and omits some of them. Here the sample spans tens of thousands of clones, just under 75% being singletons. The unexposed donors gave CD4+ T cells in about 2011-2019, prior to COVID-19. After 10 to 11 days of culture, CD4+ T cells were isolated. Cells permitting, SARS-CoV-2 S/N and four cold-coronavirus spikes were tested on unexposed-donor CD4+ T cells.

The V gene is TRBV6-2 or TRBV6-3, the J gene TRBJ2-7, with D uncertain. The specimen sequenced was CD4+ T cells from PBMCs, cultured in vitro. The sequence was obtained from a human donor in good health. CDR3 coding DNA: TGTGCCAGCAGCCCTCGTGGAGCTGCTTCCTACGAGCAGTACTTC. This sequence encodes CASSPRGAASYEQYF.